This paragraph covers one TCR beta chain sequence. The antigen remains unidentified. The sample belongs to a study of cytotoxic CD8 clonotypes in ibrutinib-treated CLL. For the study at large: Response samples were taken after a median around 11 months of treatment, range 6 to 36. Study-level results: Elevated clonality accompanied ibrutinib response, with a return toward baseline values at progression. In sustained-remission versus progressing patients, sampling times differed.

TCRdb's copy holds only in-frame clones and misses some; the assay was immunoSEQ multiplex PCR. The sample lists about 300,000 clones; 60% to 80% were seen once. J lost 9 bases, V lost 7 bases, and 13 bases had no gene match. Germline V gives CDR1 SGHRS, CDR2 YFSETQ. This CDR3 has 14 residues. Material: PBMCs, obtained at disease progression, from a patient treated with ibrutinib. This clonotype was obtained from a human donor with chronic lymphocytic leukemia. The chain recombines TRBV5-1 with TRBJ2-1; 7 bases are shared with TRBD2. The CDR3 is CASGPSPGGVEQFF. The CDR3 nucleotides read TGCGCCAGCGGACCATCCCCGGGGGGAGTTGAGCAGTTCTTC.